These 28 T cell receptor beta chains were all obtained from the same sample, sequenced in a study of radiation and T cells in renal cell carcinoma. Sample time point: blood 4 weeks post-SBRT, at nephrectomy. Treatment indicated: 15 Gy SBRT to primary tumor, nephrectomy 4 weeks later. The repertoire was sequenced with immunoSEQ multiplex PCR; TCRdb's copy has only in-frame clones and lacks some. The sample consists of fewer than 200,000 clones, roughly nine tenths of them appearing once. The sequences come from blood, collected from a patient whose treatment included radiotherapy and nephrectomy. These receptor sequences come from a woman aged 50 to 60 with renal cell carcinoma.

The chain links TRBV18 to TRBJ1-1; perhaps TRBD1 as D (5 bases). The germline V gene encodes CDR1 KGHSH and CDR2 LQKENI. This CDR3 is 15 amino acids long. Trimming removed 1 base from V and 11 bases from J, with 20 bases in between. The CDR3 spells CASSPRRGMGDDAFF. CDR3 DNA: TGTGCCAGCTCACCACGTAGGGGAATGGGAGATGACGCTTTCTTT.

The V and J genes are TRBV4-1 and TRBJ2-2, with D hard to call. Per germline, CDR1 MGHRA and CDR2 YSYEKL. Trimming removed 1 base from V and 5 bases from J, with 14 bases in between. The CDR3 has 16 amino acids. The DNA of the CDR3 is TGCGCCAGCAGCCAAGTGGCCGCCAAAACGACCGGGGAGCTGTTTTTT. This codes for CASSQVAAKTTGELFF.

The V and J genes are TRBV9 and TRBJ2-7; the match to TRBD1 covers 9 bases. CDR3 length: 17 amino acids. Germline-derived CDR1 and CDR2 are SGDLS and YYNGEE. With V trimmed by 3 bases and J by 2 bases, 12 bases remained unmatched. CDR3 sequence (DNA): TGTGCCAGCAGCGAAAAGTCCGGGACAGGGAAACCCTACGAGCAGTACTTC. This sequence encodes CASSEKSGTGKPYEQYF.

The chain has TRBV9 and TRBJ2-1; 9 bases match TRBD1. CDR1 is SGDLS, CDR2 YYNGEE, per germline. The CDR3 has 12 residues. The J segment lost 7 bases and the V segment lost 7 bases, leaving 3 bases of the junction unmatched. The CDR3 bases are TGTGCCAGCGGGGGACAGGGAAATGAGCAGTTCTTC. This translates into CASGGQGNEQFF.

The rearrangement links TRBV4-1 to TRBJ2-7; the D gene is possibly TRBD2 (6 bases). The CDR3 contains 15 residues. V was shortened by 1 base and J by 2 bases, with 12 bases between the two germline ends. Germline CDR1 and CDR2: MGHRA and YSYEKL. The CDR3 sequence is CASSQGGDGPYEQYF. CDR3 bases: TGCGCCAGCAGCCAAGGCGGGGACGGGCCCTACGAGCAGTACTTC.

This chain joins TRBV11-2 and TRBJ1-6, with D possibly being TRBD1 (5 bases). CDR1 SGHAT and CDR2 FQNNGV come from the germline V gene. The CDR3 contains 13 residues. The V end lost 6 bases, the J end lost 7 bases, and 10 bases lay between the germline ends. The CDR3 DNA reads TGTGCCAGCAGGGACACATTAAATTCACCCCTCCACTTT. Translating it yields CASRDTLNSPLHF. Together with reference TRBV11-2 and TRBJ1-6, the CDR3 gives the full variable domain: EAGVAQSPRYKIIEKRQSVAFWCNPISGHATLYWYQQILGQGPKLLIQFQNNGVVDDSQLPKDRFSAERLKGVDSTLKIQPAKLEDSAVYLCASRDTLNSPLHFGNGTRLTVT.

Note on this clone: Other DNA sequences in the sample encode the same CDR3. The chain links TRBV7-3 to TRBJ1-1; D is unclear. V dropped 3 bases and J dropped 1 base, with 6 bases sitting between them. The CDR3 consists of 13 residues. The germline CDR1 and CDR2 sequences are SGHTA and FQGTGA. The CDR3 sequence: CASSFGGNTEAFF. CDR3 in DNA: TGTGCCAGCAGCTTCGGCGGGAACACTGAAGCTTTCTTT.

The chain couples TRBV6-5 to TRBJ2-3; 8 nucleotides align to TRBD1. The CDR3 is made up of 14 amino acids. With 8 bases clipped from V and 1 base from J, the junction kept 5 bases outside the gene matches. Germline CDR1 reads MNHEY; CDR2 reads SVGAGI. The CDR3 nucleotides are TGTGCCAGCGCCGAGGACAGGGGCACAGATACGCAGTATTTT. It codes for CASAEDRGTDTQYF.

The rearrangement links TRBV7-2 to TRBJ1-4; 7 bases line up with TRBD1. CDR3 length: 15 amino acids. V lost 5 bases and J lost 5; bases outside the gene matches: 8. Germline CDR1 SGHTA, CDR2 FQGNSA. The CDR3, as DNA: TGTGCCAGCAGCGTAATGGACAGGTCGAATGAAAAACTGTTTTTT. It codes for CASSVMDRSNEKLFF.

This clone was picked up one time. Here the CDR3 reads CASSPGSQGEKLFF. CDR3 sequence (DNA): TGCGCCAGCAGCCCGGGATCTCAGGGCGAAAAACTGTTTTTT. The gene calls are TRBV5-1 and TRBJ1-4, with TRBD1 as a possible D gene (5 bases). Germline CDR1 is SGHRS and CDR2 is YFSETQ. The ends were cut back, 4 bases at V and 8 bases at J, with 15 bases in the middle. This CDR3 is 14 amino acids long.

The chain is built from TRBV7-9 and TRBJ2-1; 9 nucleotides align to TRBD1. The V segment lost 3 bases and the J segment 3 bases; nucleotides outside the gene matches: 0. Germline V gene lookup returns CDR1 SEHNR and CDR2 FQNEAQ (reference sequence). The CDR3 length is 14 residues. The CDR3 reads CASSLTGGYNEQFF. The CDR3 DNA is TGTGCCAGCAGCTTGACAGGGGGCTACAATGAGCAGTTCTTC.

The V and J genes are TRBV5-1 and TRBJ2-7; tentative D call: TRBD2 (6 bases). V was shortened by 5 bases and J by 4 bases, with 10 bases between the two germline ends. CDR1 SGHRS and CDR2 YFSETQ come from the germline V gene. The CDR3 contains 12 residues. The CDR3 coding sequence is TGCGCCAGCAGTCGGAGGGGTTACGAGCAGTACTTC. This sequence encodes CASSRRGYEQYF.

CDR3 protein: CASSVQGIQETQYF. The CDR3 bases are TGTGCCAGCAGCGTACAGGGGATTCAAGAGACCCAGTACTTC. V gene TRBV9 combines with J gene TRBJ2-5, with D possibly TRBD1 on 6 matching bases. Germline V gene lookup returns CDR1 SGDLS and CDR2 YYNGEE. The CDR3 totals 14 residues. V shed 1 base and J shed 2 bases, with 9 bases lying between them.

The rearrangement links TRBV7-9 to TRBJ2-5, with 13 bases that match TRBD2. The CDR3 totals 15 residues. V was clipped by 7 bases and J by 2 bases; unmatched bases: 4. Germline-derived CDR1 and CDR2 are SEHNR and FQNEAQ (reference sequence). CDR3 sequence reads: CASNELAGGQETQYF. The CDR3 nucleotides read TGTGCCAGCAACGAACTAGCGGGGGGGCAAGAGACCCAGTACTTC.

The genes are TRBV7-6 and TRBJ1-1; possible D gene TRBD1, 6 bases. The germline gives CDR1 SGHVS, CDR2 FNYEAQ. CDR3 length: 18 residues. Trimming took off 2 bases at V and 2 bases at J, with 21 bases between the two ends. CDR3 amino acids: CASSLIGGRGRANTEAFF. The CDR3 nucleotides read TGTGCCAGCAGCTTAATTGGAGGCAGGGGTCGAGCCAACACTGAAGCTTTCTTT. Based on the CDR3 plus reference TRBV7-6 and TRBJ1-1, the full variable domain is GAGVSQSPRYKVTKRGQDVALRCDPISGHVSLYWYRQALGQGPEFLTYFNYEAQQDKSGLPNDRFSAERPEGSISTLTIQRTEQRDSAMYRCASSLIGGRGRANTEAFFGQGTRLTVV.

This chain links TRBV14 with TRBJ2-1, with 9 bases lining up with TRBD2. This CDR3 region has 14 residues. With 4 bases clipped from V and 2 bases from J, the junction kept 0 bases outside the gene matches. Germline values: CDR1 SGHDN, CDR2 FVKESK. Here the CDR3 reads CASSLAGAYNEQFF. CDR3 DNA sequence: TGTGCCAGCAGCCTAGCGGGGGCCTACAATGAGCAGTTCTTC.

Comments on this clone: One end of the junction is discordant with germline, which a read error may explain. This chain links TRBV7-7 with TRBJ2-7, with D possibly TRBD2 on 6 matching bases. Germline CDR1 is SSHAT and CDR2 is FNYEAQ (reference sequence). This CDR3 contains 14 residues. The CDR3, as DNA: TGTGCTAGCAGCTTAGGGCGGGGACCCTACGAGCAGTACTTC. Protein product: CASSLGRGPYEQYF.

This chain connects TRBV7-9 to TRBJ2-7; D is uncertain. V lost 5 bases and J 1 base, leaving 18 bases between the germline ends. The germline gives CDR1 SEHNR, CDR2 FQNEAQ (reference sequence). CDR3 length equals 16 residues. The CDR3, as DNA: TGTGCCAGCAGCCCATCACGGAACTTGGCGTCCTACGAGCAGTACTTC. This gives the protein CASSPSRNLASYEQYF.

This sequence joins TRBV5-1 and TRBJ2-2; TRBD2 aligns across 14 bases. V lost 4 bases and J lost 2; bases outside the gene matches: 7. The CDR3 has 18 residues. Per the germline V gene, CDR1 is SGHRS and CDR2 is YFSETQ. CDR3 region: CASSVGLAGDINTGELFF. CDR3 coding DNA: TGCGCCAGCAGCGTGGGACTAGCGGGGGATATAAACACCGGGGAGCTGTTTTTT.

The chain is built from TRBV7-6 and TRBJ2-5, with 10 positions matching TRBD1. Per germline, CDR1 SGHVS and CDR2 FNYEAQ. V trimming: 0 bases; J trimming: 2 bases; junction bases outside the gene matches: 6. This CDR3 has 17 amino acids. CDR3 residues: CASSLAPGQGRQETQYF. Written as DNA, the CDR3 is TGTGCCAGCAGCTTAGCACCGGGACAGGGGAGGCAAGAGACCCAGTACTTC.

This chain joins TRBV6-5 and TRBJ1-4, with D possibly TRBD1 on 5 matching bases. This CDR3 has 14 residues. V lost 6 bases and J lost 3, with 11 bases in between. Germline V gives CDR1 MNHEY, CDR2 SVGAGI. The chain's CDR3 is CASRGEAANEKLFF. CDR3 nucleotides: TGTGCCAGCAGGGGGGAGGCTGCTAATGAAAAACTGTTTTTT.

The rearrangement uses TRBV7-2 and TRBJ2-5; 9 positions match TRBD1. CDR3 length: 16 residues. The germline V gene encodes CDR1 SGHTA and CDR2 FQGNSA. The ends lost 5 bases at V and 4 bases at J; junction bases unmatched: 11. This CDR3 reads CASSPRGTGSGETQYF. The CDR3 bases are TGTGCCAGCAGCCCCCGAGGGACAGGGTCCGGAGAGACCCAGTACTTC.

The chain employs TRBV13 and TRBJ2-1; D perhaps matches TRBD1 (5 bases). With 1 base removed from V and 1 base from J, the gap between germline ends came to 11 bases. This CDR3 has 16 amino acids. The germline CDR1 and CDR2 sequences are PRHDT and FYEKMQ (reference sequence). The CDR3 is CASSLDIKGSYNEQFF. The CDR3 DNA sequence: TGTGCCAGCAGCTTAGATATAAAGGGGTCCTACAATGAGCAGTTCTTC.

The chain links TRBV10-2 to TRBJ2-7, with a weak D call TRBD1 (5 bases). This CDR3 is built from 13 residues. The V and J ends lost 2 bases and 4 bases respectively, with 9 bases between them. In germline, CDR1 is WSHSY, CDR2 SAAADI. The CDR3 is CASSEGHPYEQYF. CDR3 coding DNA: TGCGCCAGCAGTGAGGGACACCCTTACGAGCAGTACTTC.

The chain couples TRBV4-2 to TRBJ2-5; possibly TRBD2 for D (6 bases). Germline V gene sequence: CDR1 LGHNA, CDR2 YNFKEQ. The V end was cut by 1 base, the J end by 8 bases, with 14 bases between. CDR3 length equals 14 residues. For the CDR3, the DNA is TGTGCCAGCAGCCAAGCGCTGCGACTAGAAACCCAGTACTTC. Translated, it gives CASSQALRLETQYF.

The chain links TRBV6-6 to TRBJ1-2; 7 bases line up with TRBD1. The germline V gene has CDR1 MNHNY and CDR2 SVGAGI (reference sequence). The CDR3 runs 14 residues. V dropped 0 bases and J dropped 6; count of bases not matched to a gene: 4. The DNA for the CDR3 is TGTGCCAGCAGTTACTCACAGGGGTCGGATGGCTACACCTTC. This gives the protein CASSYSQGSDGYTF.

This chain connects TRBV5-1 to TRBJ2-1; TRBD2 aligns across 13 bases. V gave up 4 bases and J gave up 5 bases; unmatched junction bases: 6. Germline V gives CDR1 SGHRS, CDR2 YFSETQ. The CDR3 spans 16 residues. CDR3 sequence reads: CASSPRLAGGNNEQFF. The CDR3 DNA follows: TGCGCCAGCAGCCCGAGACTAGCGGGGGGAAACAATGAGCAGTTCTTC. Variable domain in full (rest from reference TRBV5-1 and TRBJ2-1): KAGVTQTPRYLIKTRGQQVTLSCSPISGHRSVSWYQQTPGQGLQFLFEYFSETQRNKGNFPGRFSGRQFSNSRSEMNVSTLELGDSALYLCASSPRLAGGNNEQFFGPGTRLTVL.

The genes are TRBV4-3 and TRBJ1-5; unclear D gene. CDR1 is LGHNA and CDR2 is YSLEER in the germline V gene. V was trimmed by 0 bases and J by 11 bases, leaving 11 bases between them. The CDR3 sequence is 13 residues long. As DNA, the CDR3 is TGCGCCAGCAGCCAAGACCCCTCCCAGTCCCAGCATTTT. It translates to CASSQDPSQSQHF.